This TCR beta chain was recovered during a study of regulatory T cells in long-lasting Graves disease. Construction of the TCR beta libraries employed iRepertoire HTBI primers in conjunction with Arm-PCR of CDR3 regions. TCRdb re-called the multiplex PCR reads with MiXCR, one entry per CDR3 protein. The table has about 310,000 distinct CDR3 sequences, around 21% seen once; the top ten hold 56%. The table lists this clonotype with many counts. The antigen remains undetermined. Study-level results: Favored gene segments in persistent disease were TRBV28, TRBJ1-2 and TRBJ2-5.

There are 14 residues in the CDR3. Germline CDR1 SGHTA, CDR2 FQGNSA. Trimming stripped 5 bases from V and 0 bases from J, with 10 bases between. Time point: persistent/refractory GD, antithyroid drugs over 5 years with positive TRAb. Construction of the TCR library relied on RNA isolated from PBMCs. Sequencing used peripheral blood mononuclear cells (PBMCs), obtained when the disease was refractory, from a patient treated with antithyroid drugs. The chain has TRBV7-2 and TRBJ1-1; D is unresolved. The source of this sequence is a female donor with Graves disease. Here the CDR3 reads CASSTLTVNTEAFF. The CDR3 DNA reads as TGTGCCAGCAGCACCTTAACGGTGAACACTGAAGCTTTCTTT.